The 5 T cell receptor beta chains listed next were all sequenced from one sample in a study of identical twins. TCRdb reanalysed the 5' RACE reads using MiXCR and keeps one entry per CDR3 protein. The sample yields some 460,000 distinct CDR3 sequences, more than 13% seen once. This same sample was also part of a study on yellow fever vaccine responses in identical twins.

Sequencing was performed on CD4+ T cells sorted from blood. The receptor source for this set is a woman aged 18-29 years in good health.

The sample holds a few counts of this clonotype. The chain employs TRBV7-2 and TRBJ2-1, with 8 bases aligning to TRBD1. The trim removed 4 bases at V and 6 bases at J, leaving 8 bases unmatched. Per the germline V gene, CDR1 is SGHTA and CDR2 is FQGNSA. This CDR3 is 15 amino acids long. Here the CDR3 DNA reads TGTGCCAGCAGCTCCAGGACAGGGCAAGGCAATGAGCAGTTCTTC. Translation gives CASSSRTGQGNEQFF.

The table lists this clonotype with a few counts. The chain couples TRBV7-8 to TRBJ2-1; a possible D gene is TRBD2 (6 bases). There are 15 residues in the CDR3. CDR1 and CDR2 (germline): SGHVS, FQNEAQ. V was shortened by 5 bases and J by 5 bases, with 16 bases between the two germline ends. The DNA for the CDR3 is TGTGCCAGCAGCACAACCCAGAGGAGGGACAATGAGCAGTTCTTC. Its protein product is CASSTTQRRDNEQFF.

This clonotype was detected a few times. This rearrangement joins TRBV24-1 to TRBJ2-1; 7 nucleotides agree with TRBD2. Germline assignment: CDR1 KGHDR and CDR2 SFDVKD. Germline trimming cut 7 bases from V and 3 bases from J; bases unmatched to any gene: 2. The CDR3 loop spans 13 amino acids. Here the CDR3 DNA reads TGTGCCACCAGGGGGGGGAACTACAATGAGCAGTTCTTC. This encodes CATRGGNYNEQFF.

The chain has TRBV7-2 and TRBJ2-3, with 9 nucleotides matching TRBD1. The ends lost 5 bases at V and 4 bases at J; junction bases unmatched: 10. The CDR3 runs 16 residues. From germline, CDR1 is SGHTA and CDR2 FQGNSA. This chain's CDR3 is CASSTYRGRGADTQYF. The CDR3 region has the DNA TGTGCCAGCAGCACCTACAGGGGGCGCGGGGCAGATACGCAGTATTTT.

J is TRBJ2-1 and V is TRBV12-3 or TRBV12-4, with 14 bases aligning to TRBD2. This CDR3 is 21 amino acids long. V lost 5 bases, J lost 1 base, and 16 bases stayed unmatched. The DNA of the CDR3 is TGTGCCAGCAGTCTTAGCCGCGGACTAGCGGGGGGCGTTTTGTCCTACAATGAGCAGTTCTTC. It codes for CASSLSRGLAGGVLSYNEQFF.